The clone carrying this T cell receptor beta chain came up a few times. Clinical history reported by participants formed the basis on which cohorts were assigned. Recovered status in Cohort 3 required two negative PCRs, clearance, or symptom resolution. This record belongs to a study of blood T cell repertoires in COVID-19. Study information: PBMCs, B-cell-depleted T cells, or T cells were the source of the cDNA or gDNA that made up the material.

TCRdb keeps only in-frame clones here, not all; method: immunoSEQ multiplex PCR. Here the sample spans approximately 300,000 clones, approximately 88% being singletons. V dropped 5 bases and J dropped 5; count of bases not matched to a gene: 11. The CDR3 has 15 amino acids. CDR1 and CDR2 from the germline V gene are SGHTA and FQGTGA. The chain is built from TRBV7-3 and TRBJ1-1; 7 nucleotides agree with TRBD1. Sequencing input: PBMCs or T cells enriched from blood (not recorded which). The receptor was isolated from a man between 60 and 75 years old who had recovered from COVID-19. The CDR3 DNA reads as TGTGCCAGCAGCCCCCGCGACAGGGCTGGTACTGAAGCTTTCTTT. It yields the protein CASSPRDRAGTEAFF.